Below, 14 T cell receptor beta chains from the same sample are listed, as sequenced in a study of a mutant IDH1 vaccine in newly diagnosed glioma. Their specific antigens are unknown. Time point given: week 11, during vaccination. In every dose of vaccine, 300 ug of mutant IDH1 20-mer peptide was given alongside topical imiquimod. Data came from immunoSEQ multiplex PCR; TCRdb stores just in-frame clones and leaves some out. This table has 50,000 to 65,000 clones, roughly 84% appearing once. This sample comprised PBMCs, obtained from a glioma patient whose treatment included an IDH1 peptide vaccine. These receptor sequences come from a woman aged 45-59 years with glioma.

Turning to this clone: Since a much larger clone is just one base distant, this may be a read error. The J gene is TRBJ2-1, the V gene TRBV5-5; D remains ambiguous. Germline CDR1 is SGHKS and CDR2 is YYEKEE (reference sequence). CDR3 size: 11 residues. The V gene lost 2 bases and the J gene lost 5 bases, with 2 bases spanning the gap. The CDR3 protein is CASSFNNEQFF. CDR3 DNA sequence: TGTGCCAGCAGCTTTAACAATGAGCAGTTCTTC. Full variable domain (outside the CDR3, taken from reference TRBV5-5 and TRBJ2-1): DAGVTQSPTHLIKTRGQQVTLRCSPISGHKSVSWYQQVLGQGPQFIFQYYEKEERGRGNFPDRFSARQFPNYSSELNVNALLLGDSALYLCASSFNNEQFFGPGTRLTVL.

This chain connects TRBV4-1 to TRBJ2-7; 7 bases agree with TRBD1. V lost 0 bases, J lost 4 bases, and 6 bases stayed unmatched. This CDR3 spans 15 amino acids. Germline V gives CDR1 MGHRA, CDR2 YSYEKL. The chain's CDR3 is CASSQDSRGWYEQYF. As DNA, the CDR3 is TGCGCCAGCAGCCAAGACTCCAGGGGGTGGTACGAGCAGTACTTC.

The chain combines TRBV19 with TRBJ1-1; D is unresolved. Per the germline V gene, CDR1 is LNHDA and CDR2 is SQIVND (reference sequence). CDR3 length: 11 residues. Trimming removed 5 bases at V and 11 bases at J, with 12 bases between. The CDR3 here is CASSVHSSAFF. The CDR3 DNA follows: TGTGCCAGTAGTGTACACAGTTCGGCTTTCTTT.

The CDR3 loop is CASSPRHSPTDTQYF. For the CDR3, the DNA is TGTGCCAGTAGTCCCCGACATTCCCCCACAGATACGCAGTATTTT. The rearrangement joins TRBV19 to TRBJ2-3; no clear D. With 5 bases removed from V and 2 bases from J, the gap between germline ends came to 14 bases. The CDR3 contains 15 residues. Germline V gives CDR1 LNHDA, CDR2 SQIVND (reference sequence).

The V call is TRBV5-4, the J call TRBJ2-3, with D possibly called TRBD1 or TRBD2 (5 bases each). Trimming took off 7 bases at V and 4 bases at J, with 19 bases between the two ends. The CDR3 consists of 15 residues. Germline V CDR1 and CDR2: SGHNT, YYREEE (reference sequence). CDR3 residues: CASHSRGRGADTQYF. CDR3 nucleotides: TGTGCCAGCCATTCGCGAGGACGGGGCGCAGATACGCAGTATTTT.

The chain carries TRBV5-8 and TRBJ2-7, with 7 positions matching TRBD1. V was clipped by 5 bases and J by 3 bases; unmatched bases: 5. Looked up from germline, CDR1 is SGHTS and CDR2 is YDEGEE. This CDR3 has 13 amino acids. CDR3 sequence reads: CASRSRDSYEQYF. The CDR3 DNA reads TGTGCCAGCAGGAGCCGGGACAGCTACGAGCAGTACTTC.

The chain joins TRBV5-1 to TRBJ2-7, with 15 bases lining up with TRBD2. Looked up from germline, CDR1 is SGHRS and CDR2 is YFSETQ. The junction had 8 bases not matched to a gene; V was cut back by 4 bases and J by 3 bases. The length of the CDR3 is 17 residues. CDR3 DNA: TGCGCCAGCAGCAAACGGACTAGCGGGGGGGAATACTACGAGCAGTACTTC. Protein sequence: CASSKRTSGGEYYEQYF.

This clone has a handful of counts. The chain has TRBV2 and TRBJ1-5, with D perhaps TRBD1 (6 bases). Deletions cut 2 bases from V and 1 base from J, with 12 bases between. CDR3 size: 16 residues. Per the germline V gene, CDR1 is SNHLY and CDR2 is FYNNEI. CDR3: CASSESGQGSNQPQHF. DNA of the CDR3: TGTGCCAGCAGTGAATCGGGCCAGGGGAGCAATCAGCCCCAGCATTTT. The variable domain in full, completed from reference TRBV2 and TRBJ1-5, reads EPEVTQTPSHQVTQMGQEVILRCVPISNHLYFYWYRQILGQKVEFLVSFYNNEISEKSEIFDDQFSVERPDGSNFTLKIRSTKLEDSAMYFCASSESGQGSNQPQHFGDGTRLSIL.

CDR3 in amino acids: CASGGSSYNEQFF. CDR3 sequence (DNA): TGTGCCAGTGGCGGGAGCTCCTACAATGAGCAGTTCTTC. The rearrangement links TRBV19 to TRBJ2-1; 7 nucleotides match TRBD2. The V gene end was trimmed by 8 bases and the J gene end by 0 bases; junction bases not matched to a gene: 1. The V gene's germline CDR1 is LNHDA and CDR2 SQIVND (reference sequence). The CDR3 contains 13 residues.

In this sample, this clone turned up once. This chain joins TRBV10-3 and TRBJ1-4; D unclear. Germline V gene data show CDR1 as ENHRY and CDR2 as SYGVKD. CDR3 length: 13 residues. Trimming removed 6 bases at V and 4 bases at J, with 9 bases between. For the CDR3, the DNA is TGTGCCATCAGAGACGGGGATAATGAAAAACTGTTTTTT. Amino acids: CAIRDGDNEKLFF.

This chain connects TRBV9 to TRBJ1-2; 10 nucleotides agree with TRBD1. Germline trimming cut 4 bases from V and 4 bases from J; bases unmatched to any gene: 7. This CDR3 region has 15 residues. Germline V gene sequence: CDR1 SGDLS, CDR2 YYNGEE. As DNA, the CDR3 is TGTGCCAGCAGCCCCGAGGGACAGGGGTTCTATGGCTACACCTTC. This translates into CASSPEGQGFYGYTF.

This sequence joins TRBV29-1 and TRBJ2-3; D remains ambiguous. This CDR3 contains 15 residues. Trimming cost V 4 bases and J 2 bases, with 16 bases left between them. From germline, CDR1 is SQVTM and CDR2 ANQGSEA. The CDR3 here is CSVVNPTGTTDTQYF. As DNA, the CDR3 is TGCAGCGTTGTAAACCCAACGGGCACCACAGATACGCAGTATTTT.

This sequence joins TRBV4-3 and TRBJ1-2; weak D call: TRBD1 (5 bases). The ends were cut back, 0 bases at V and 1 base at J, with 15 bases in the middle. Per germline, CDR1 LGHNA and CDR2 YSLEER. The CDR3 loop spans 17 amino acids. For the CDR3, the DNA is TGCGCCAGCAGCCAAGACTTTCAGGGAATGAGTAACTATGGCTACACCTTC. This translates into CASSQDFQGMSNYGYTF.

V gene TRBV29-1 combines with J gene TRBJ1-2; unclear D gene. CDR3 length: 13 amino acids. Deletions cut 6 bases from V and 1 base from J, with 12 bases between. CDR1 and CDR2 from the germline V gene are SQVTM and ANQGSEA. As DNA, the CDR3 is TGCAGCGTAGAGGAACAGCTTAACTATGGCTACACCTTC. This sequence encodes CSVEEQLNYGYTF.